This TCR beta chain came from a study of blood T cell repertoires in COVID-19 (dated by TCRdb to about 2020). About the investigation overall: The collaborator samples originated in the United States, Italy and Spain and spanned the acute and convalescent phases of COVID-19. The prospective study material was composed of cDNA or gDNA derived from T cells, B-cell-depleted T cells, or PBMCs. Subjects who had been exposed to COVID-19, were actively infected with it, or had recovered from it provided the deeply sampled blood TCRbeta repertoires that made up the dataset. The repertoires were released in a freely available public database meant as a resource for research on the immune response to SARS-CoV-2. Samples were obtained from the ongoing ImmuneRACE study (first 160 participants) and from over 1,000 subjects provided by 6 global collaborators. The sample metadata nearly always contained a de-identified subject ID, COVID-19 status, age in years and sex. Where available, HLA class I and class II types were taken from metadata supplied by the sample provider and were not determined by assay-based typing. The paper as a whole reports these results and caveats: Clinical and demographic metadata were provided uncurated, with the amount varying by source and participant.

Participants in the prospective study were enrolled through a virtual design, were aged about 18 to 100 years, and lived in 20 to 30 United States geographic areas. In the prospective study, participants were assigned to cohorts based on the clinical history participants reported in a screening survey and a study questionnaire. Each participant in the prospective study had whole blood, serum and a nasopharyngeal or oropharyngeal swab collected by mobile phlebotomists. Additional blood draws and questionnaires over a roughly two-month period could optionally be provided by prospective study participants. Before DNA extraction, blood samples from the prospective study were shipped at room temperature or frozen. Note on this clone: Which antigen it targets is not known. Per-base qualities were not stored, and no clone one base away is much larger.

CDR1 and CDR2 were assigned from the germline V gene (reference sequence) as SGHNT and YYREEE. Trimming at the junction amounts to 4 bases on V and 8 bases on J, and the germline ends lie 18 bases apart. There are 14 amino acids in the CDR3, from cysteine to phenylalanine inclusive. The DNA shown is the 42-base CDR3, in frame from base 1. The immunoSEQ Assay, a bias-controlled multiplex PCR, was used to amplify TCRbeta CDR3 regions from genomic DNA. Turning to the authors' computational methods: The number of nucleated cells in each sample was estimated from the amplification of reference gene primers within the assay. To quantify the absolute abundance of each unique TCRbeta CDR3 rearrangement, sequence reads were collapsed and filtered. For each sample, productive Simpson clonality was calculated by taking the square root of Simpson's diversity index across productive rearrangements. The clones in this table, taken by TCRdb from immuneACCESS, are in-frame only. Not every clone is retained; where verified, under half of the shortfall comes from an unresolved V gene, and the cause of the rest is unknown. That table gives V, J and clone size, and the DNA gave D and trimming. The sample table records about 200,000 clones; roughly 83% of these occur just once. The top ten hold around 5.7% of the sample.

Material for sequencing was PBMCs or T cells enriched from blood (not recorded which). This TCR was recovered from a man in his forties or fifties with acute COVID-19. The chain was built from TRBV5-4 and TRBJ1-2; the D gene is possibly TRBD1, with 6 bases matching. The nucleotide sequence reads TGTGCCAGCAGCCCCTGGACAGAAGGAAGGGGCTACACCTTC. This yields the protein CASSPWTEGRGYTF.